This is a list of T cell receptor beta chains from one sample in a study of identical twins. TCRdb used MiXCR to reprocess the 5' RACE reads, holding one entry per CDR3 protein. The sample includes 550,000 to 800,000 distinct CDR3 sequences, 7.1% of them seen just once. This sample also belongs to another study, concerning yellow fever vaccine responses in identical twins.

Sequencing input: PBMCs. The receptors derive from a woman under 30 in good health. Each CDR3 is given with its conserved first and last residue. D genes are given only for firm matches. Size values are once, few and many counts, or a class for expanded clones, and some rows have none.

CDR3 | DNA | J | D | size | V
CSSGEGTDTQYF | TGCAGCTCAGGGGAAGGCACAGATACGCAGTATTTT | TRBJ2-3 | . | . | TRBV29-1
CASSYMGSYNSPLHF | TGTGCCAGCAGTTATATGGGCTCCTATAATTCACCCCTCCACTTT | TRBJ1-6 | . | . | TRBV6-5
CATSREYGSEQYF | TGTGCCACCAGCAGAGAATACGGGTCCGAGCAGTACTTC | TRBJ2-7 | . | many | TRBV15
CASSKDRYNEQFF | TGTGCCAGCAGCAAAGACAGATACAATGAGCAGTTCTTC | TRBJ2-1 | . | many | TRBV6-1
CATGNEQFF | TGTGCGACAGGAAATGAGCAGTTCTTC | TRBJ2-1 | . | . | TRBV5-5
CASSVVPQGWGVNTEAFF | TGTGCCAGCAGCGTAGTTCCCCAGGGGTGGGGAGTGAACACTGAAGCTTTCTTT | TRBJ1-1 | . | many | TRBV9
CASSLLPRGGERNEQFF | TGTGCCAGCAGTTTATTGCCCAGGGGGGGAGAGAGAAATGAGCAGTTCTTC | TRBJ2-1 | . | . | TRBV28
CASSLTGDSYGYTF | TGCGCCAGCAGCTTGACCGGAGACAGTTATGGCTACACCTTC | TRBJ1-2 | . | . | TRBV5-1
CASSLGTGSQPQHF | TGTGCCAGCAGCTTAGGGACAGGGTCCCAGCCCCAGCATTTT | TRBJ1-5 | TRBD1 | many | TRBV7-9
CSAMQSVNYGYTF | TGCAGTGCTATGCAGTCTGTTAACTATGGCTACACCTTC | TRBJ1-2 | . | . | TRBV20-1
CSVGTLGRLNTEAFF | TGCAGCGTCGGGACCCTCGGCCGGCTGAACACTGAAGCTTTCTTT | TRBJ1-1 | . | few | TRBV29-1
CASSSTSGRQTGSYEQYF | TGTGCCAGCAGTTCGACTAGCGGGAGACAAACGGGCTCCTACGAGCAGTACTTC | TRBJ2-7 | TRBD2 | . | TRBV6-5
CASSQDSVGAYVNEQFF | TGTGCCAGCAGCCAAGATTCGGTAGGGGCCTATGTCAATGAGCAGTTCTTC | TRBJ2-1 | . | . | TRBV3-1
CASSVGGSGSYNEQFF | TGTGCCAGCAGCGTGGGTGGCAGCGGGAGCTACAATGAGCAGTTCTTC | TRBJ2-1 | TRBD2 | many | TRBV9
CASSPQDRGQITGELFF | TGCGCCAGCAGCCCCCAGGACAGGGGGCAAATTACCGGGGAGCTGTTTTTT | TRBJ2-2 | TRBD1 | . | TRBV5-1
CATSDPGLAGGPSSYNEQFF | TGTGCCACCAGTGACCCGGGACTAGCGGGAGGCCCTAGCTCCTACAATGAGCAGTTCTTC | TRBJ2-1 | TRBD2 | . | TRBV24-1
CSASGGGQPQHF | TGCAGTGCTTCAGGCGGGGGCCAGCCCCAGCATTTT | TRBJ1-5 | . | . | TRBV20-1
CASSPRDKGKETQYF | TGTGCCAGCAGCCCACGTGATAAAGGAAAAGAGACCCAGTACTTC | TRBJ2-5 | . | few | TRBV11-3
CASKVLGGNEQFF | TGTGCCAGCAAGGTACTGGGGGGCAATGAGCAGTTCTTC | TRBJ2-1 | . | . | TRBV27
CASTPAGVQDEQFF | TGTGCCAGCACACCAGCGGGAGTCCAAGATGAGCAGTTCTTC | TRBJ2-1 | TRBD2 | few | TRBV28
CCARDWSGVSYNEQFF | TGCTGTGCTAGAGATTGGTCGGGGGTCTCCTACAATGAGCAGTTCTTC | TRBJ2-1 | . | few | TRBV20-1
CASSSDIPHSGGAIDTQYF | TGTGCCAGCAGTTCCGATATTCCCCATAGCGGGGGGGCCATAGATACGCAGTATTTT | TRBJ2-3 | TRBD2 | . | TRBV12-3/TRBV12-4
CASKQGETDTQYF | TGCGCCAGCAAACAGGGGGAAACAGATACGCAGTATTTT | TRBJ2-3 | TRBD1 | few | TRBV5-1
CASSHGTGPTGNIQYF | TGTGCCAGCAGCCATGGGACAGGGCCCACTGGGAACATTCAGTACTTC | TRBJ2-4 | TRBD1 | many | TRBV3-1
CASSLEVETQYF | TGTGCCAGCAGCTTAGAAGTGGAGACCCAGTACTTC | TRBJ2-5 | . | many | TRBV5-1
CASSGTGGRKLFF | TGTGCCAGCAGTGGGACAGGGGGCAGGAAACTGTTTTTT | TRBJ1-4 | TRBD1 | few | TRBV2
CASSLRGHNEQFF | TGTGCCAGCAGCTTGCGGGGTCACAATGAGCAGTTCTTC | TRBJ2-1 | . | . | TRBV7-7
CSARSMTGVNTEAFF | TGCAGTGCTAGATCAATGACAGGAGTGAACACTGAAGCTTTCTTT | TRBJ1-1 | . | few | TRBV20-1
CASSYSWGDYGYTF | TGTGCCAGCAGTTACTCGTGGGGGGACTATGGCTACACCTTC | TRBJ1-2 | . | few | TRBV6-5
CASSPWASGSGSYEQYF | TGTGCCAGCTCACCATGGGCTAGCGGGAGTGGTTCCTACGAGCAGTACTTC | TRBJ2-7 | TRBD2 | . | TRBV18
CATSDLAAAGGSYNEQFF | TGTGCCACCAGTGATTTGGCGGCGGCGGGAGGATCCTACAATGAGCAGTTCTTC | TRBJ2-1 | TRBD2 | . | TRBV24-1
CASSQDTYNTGELFF | TGTGCCAGCAGCCAGGACACCTATAACACCGGGGAGCTGTTTTTT | TRBJ2-2 | . | . | TRBV9
CASSLSEGANSPLHF | TGTGCCAGCAGCCTAAGTGAGGGCGCGAATTCACCCCTCCACTTT | TRBJ1-6 | . | . | TRBV4-2
CASRSTLQGWTEAFF | TGTGCCAGTAGGAGTACACTCCAGGGCTGGACTGAAGCTTTCTTT | TRBJ1-1 | . | few | TRBV19
CASSPLSRNTGELFF | TGTGCCAGCTCGCCGCTTAGTAGAAACACCGGGGAGCTGTTTTTT | TRBJ2-2 | . | many | TRBV18
CASSSDPQGSNTGELFF | TGCGCCAGCAGCTCGGATCCGCAGGGATCAAACACCGGGGAGCTGTTTTTT | TRBJ2-2 | . | many | TRBV5-1
CASSPRALVNTEAFF | TGTGCCAGCAGTCCCCGAGCGTTGGTGAACACTGAAGCTTTCTTT | TRBJ1-1 | . | . | TRBV12-3/TRBV12-4
CASSSPSTAKTVNEQFF | TGTGCCAGCAGTTCCCCCTCGACAGCCAAAACCGTAAATGAGCAGTTCTTC | TRBJ2-1 | . | . | TRBV12-3/TRBV12-4
CASSLEGPKTDTQYF | TGTGCCAGCAGTTTAGAGGGACCTAAAACAGATACGCAGTATTTT | TRBJ2-3 | . | many | TRBV12-3/TRBV12-4
CSARDRGAEQFF | TGCAGTGCTAGAGATCGAGGTGCTGAGCAGTTCTTC | TRBJ2-1 | . | few | TRBV20-1
CASSEAPYNSPLHF | TGTGCCAGCAGTGAAGCCCCTTATAATTCACCCCTCCACTTT | TRBJ1-6 | . | many | TRBV25-1
CASSSPGLQGARYEQFF | TGTGCCAGCAGCTCCCCCGGGCTTCAGGGGGCGCGGTATGAGCAGTTCTTC | TRBJ2-1 | TRBD1 | . | TRBV7-8
CSEGQGRNEQFF | TGCAGCGAAGGACAGGGACGCAATGAGCAGTTCTTC | TRBJ2-1 | TRBD1 | few | TRBV29-1
CATFEMGLGGEQYF | TGTGCCACCTTTGAAATGGGACTAGGGGGCGAGCAGTACTTC | TRBJ2-7 | TRBD2 | many | TRBV10-3
CASSRGLAGVLVGEQFF | TGTGCCAGCAGCCGGGGACTAGCGGGAGTTTTGGTTGGTGAGCAGTTCTTC | TRBJ2-1 | TRBD2 | few | TRBV7-9
CASSTPLKGARLYNEQFF | TGTGCCAGCAGTACCCCGTTGAAGGGGGCGAGGCTCTACAATGAGCAGTTCTTC | TRBJ2-1 | TRBD1 | . | TRBV2
CASSSSTMAQHF | TGTGCCAGCAGCTCCTCGACCATGGCCCAGCATTTT | TRBJ1-5 | . | many | TRBV7-2
CSARAPHAFLYEQFF | TGCAGTGCTAGGGCGCCCCACGCCTTTTTGTATGAGCAGTTCTTC | TRBJ2-1 | . | . | TRBV20-1
CASMRDGSEAFF | TGTGCCAGCATGCGGGACGGATCTGAAGCTTTCTTT | TRBJ1-1 | . | . | TRBV2
CSAREGTQNEKLFF | TGCAGTGCTAGAGAAGGGACACAAAATGAAAAACTGTTTTTT | TRBJ1-4 | . | many | TRBV20-1
CSVDRNNEQFF | TGCAGCGTAGACAGAAACAATGAGCAGTTCTTC | TRBJ2-1 | . | few | TRBV29-1
CASSYSPTADPATDTQYF | TGTGCCAGCAGTTACTCCCCAACAGCGGACCCAGCCACAGATACGCAGTATTTT | TRBJ2-3 | . | few | TRBV6-2/TRBV6-3
CASSSSVWLAGAQAKNIQYF | TGCGCCAGCAGCTCCTCGGTCTGGCTAGCGGGAGCCCAAGCCAAAAACATTCAGTACTTC | TRBJ2-4 | TRBD2 | few | TRBV5-1
CASSEEGFVGASAEAFF | TGTGCCAGCAGTGAAGAAGGTTTTGTTGGGGCTAGCGCTGAAGCTTTCTTT | TRBJ1-1 | . | many | TRBV25-1
CASSLGQGGYGYTF | TGTGCCAGCAGTTTAGGGCAGGGGGGGTATGGCTACACCTTC | TRBJ1-2 | TRBD1 | many | TRBV28